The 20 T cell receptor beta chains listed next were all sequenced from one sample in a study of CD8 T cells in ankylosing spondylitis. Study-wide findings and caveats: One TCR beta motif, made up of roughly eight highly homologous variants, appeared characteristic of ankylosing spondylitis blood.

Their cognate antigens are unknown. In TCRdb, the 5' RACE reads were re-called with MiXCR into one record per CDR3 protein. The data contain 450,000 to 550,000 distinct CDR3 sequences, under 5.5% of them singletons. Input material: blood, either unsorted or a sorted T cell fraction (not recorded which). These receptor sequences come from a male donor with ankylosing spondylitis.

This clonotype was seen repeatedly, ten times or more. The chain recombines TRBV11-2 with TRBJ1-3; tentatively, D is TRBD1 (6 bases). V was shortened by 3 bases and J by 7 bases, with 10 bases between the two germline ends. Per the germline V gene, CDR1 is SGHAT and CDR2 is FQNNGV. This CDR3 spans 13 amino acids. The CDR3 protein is CASSLGQSNTIYF. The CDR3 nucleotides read TGTGCCAGCAGCTTGGGACAAAGTAACACCATATATTTT.

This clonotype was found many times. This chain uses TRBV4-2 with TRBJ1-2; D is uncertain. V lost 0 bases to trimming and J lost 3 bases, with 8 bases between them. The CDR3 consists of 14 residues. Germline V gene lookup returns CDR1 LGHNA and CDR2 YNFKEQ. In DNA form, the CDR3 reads TGTGCCAGCAGCCAAGATATTGCCTACTATGGCTACACCTTC. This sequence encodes CASSQDIAYYGYTF.

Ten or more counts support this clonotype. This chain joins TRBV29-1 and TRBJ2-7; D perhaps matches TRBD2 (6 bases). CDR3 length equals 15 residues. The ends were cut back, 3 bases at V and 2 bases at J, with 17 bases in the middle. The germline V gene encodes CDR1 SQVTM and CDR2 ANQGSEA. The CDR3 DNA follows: TGCAGCGTTGAGTCGCGGGGCAAGGTACCCTACGAGCAGTACTTC. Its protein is CSVESRGKVPYEQYF.

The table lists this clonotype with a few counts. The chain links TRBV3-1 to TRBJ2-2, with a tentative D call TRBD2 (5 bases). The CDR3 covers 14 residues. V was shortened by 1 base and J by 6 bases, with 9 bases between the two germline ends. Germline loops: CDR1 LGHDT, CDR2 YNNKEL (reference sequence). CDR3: CASSQAGWAGELFF. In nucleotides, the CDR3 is TGTGCCAGCAGCCAAGCGGGATGGGCCGGGGAGCTGTTTTTT.

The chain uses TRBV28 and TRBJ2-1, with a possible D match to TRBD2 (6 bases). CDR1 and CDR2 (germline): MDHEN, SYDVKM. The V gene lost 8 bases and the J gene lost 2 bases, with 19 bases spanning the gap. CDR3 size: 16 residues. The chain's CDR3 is CASDPILSGAYNEQFF. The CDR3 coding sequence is TGTGCCAGCGATCCCATCCTTAGCGGAGCCTACAATGAGCAGTTCTTC.

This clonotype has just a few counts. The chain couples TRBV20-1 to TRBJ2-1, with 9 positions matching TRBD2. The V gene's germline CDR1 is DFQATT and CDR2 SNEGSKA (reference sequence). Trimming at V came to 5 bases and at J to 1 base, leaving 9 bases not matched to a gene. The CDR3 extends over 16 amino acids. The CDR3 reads CSAGSRAGGSYNEQFF. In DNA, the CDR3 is TGCAGTGCTGGGAGTAGGGCGGGAGGGTCCTACAATGAGCAGTTCTTC.

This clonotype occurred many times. The CDR3 reads CASSLASGAQYEQYF. Written as DNA, the CDR3 is TGTGCCAGCAGCTTAGCGTCGGGAGCACAATACGAGCAGTACTTC. The chain couples TRBV7-2 to TRBJ2-7; D is possibly TRBD2 (6 bases). The germline V gene encodes CDR1 SGHTA and CDR2 FQGNSA. V lost 0 bases, J lost 4 bases, and 13 bases lay in between. The CDR3 covers 15 residues.

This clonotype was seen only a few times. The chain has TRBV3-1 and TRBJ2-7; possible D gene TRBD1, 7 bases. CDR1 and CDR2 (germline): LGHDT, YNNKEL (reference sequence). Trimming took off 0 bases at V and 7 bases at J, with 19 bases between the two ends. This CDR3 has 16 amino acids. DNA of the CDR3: TGTGCCAGCAGCCAAGAGTGGAGGGGGCTTTCGTTAGAGCAGTACTTC. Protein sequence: CASSQEWRGLSLEQYF.

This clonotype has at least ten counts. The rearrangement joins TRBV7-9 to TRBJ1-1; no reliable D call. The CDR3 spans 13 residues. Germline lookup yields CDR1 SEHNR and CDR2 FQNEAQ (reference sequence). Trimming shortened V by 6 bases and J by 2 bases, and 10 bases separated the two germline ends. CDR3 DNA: TGTGCCAGCAGTTTTTCTGGAAACACTGAAGCTTTCTTT. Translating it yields CASSFSGNTEAFF.

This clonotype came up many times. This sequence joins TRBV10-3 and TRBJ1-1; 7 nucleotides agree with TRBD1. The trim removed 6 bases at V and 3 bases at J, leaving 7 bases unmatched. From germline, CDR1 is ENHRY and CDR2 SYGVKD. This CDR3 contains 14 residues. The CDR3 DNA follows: TGTGCCATCAGCCTGACAGGGACAGACACTGAAGCTTTCTTT. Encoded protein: CAISLTGTDTEAFF.

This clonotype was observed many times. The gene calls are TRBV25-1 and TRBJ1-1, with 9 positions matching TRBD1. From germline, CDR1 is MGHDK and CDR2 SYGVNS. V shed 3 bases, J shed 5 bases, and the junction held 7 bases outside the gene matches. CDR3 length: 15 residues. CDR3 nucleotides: TGTGCCAGCAGTGACTACGACAGGGGGGGTACTGAAGCTTTCTTT. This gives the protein CASSDYDRGGTEAFF.

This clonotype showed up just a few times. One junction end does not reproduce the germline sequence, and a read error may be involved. CDR3 amino acids: CASSLEGTSRDTQYF. The CDR3 DNA follows: TGCGCCAGCAGCTTGGAAGGGACTAGCAGAGATACGCAGTATTTT. The chain combines TRBV5-1 with TRBJ2-3; the match to TRBD2 covers 9 bases. Per the germline V gene, CDR1 is SGHRS and CDR2 is YFSETQ. The CDR3 is made up of 15 amino acids.

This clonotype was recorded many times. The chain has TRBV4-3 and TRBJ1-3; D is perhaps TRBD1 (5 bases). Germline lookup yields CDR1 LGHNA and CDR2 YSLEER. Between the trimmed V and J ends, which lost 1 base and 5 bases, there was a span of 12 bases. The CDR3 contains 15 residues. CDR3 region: CASSQAGGIRNTIYF. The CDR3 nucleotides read TGCGCCAGCAGCCAAGCCGGGGGTATCAGAAACACCATATATTTT.

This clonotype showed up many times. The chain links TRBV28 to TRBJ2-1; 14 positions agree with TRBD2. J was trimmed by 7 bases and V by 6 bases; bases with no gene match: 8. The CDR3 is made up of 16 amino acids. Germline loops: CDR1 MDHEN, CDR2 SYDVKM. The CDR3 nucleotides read TGTGCCAGCAGACCGCCGGGACTAGCGGGAGTGAATGAGCAGTTCTTC. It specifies CASRPPGLAGVNEQFF.

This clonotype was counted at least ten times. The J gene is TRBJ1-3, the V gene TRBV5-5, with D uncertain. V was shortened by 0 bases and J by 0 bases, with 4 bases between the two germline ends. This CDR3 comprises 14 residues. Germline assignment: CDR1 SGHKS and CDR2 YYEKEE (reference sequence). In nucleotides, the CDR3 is TGTGCCAGCAGCTTGGAGAGCTCTGGAAACACCATATATTTT. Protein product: CASSLESSGNTIYF.

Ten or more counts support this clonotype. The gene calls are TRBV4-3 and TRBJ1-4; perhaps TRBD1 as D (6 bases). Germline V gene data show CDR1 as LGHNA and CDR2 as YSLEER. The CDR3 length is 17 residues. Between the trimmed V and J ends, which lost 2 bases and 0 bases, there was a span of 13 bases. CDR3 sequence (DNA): TGCGCCAGCAGCCAAATCACCGGGACACCAACTAATGAAAAACTGTTTTTT. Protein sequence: CASSQITGTPTNEKLFF.

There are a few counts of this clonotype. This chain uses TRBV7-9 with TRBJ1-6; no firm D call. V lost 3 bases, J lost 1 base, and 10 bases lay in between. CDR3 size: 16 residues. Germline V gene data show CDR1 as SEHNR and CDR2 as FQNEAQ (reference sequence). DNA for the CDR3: TGTGCCAGCAGCTTTGGTGCCGGATCCTATAATTCACCCCTCCACTTT. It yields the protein CASSFGAGSYNSPLHF.

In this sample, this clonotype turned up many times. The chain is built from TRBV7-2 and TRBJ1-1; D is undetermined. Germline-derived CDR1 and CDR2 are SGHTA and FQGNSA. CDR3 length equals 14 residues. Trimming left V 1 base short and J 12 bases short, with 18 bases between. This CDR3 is CASSLDWATEVPFF. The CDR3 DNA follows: TGTGCCAGCAGCTTAGACTGGGCCACGGAGGTACCTTTCTTT.

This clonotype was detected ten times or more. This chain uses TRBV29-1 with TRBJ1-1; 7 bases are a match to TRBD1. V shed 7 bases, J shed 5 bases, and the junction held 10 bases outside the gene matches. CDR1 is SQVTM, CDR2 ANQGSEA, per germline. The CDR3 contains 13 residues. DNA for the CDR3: TGCAGCGGGGAAACAGGGGCCGGAACTGAAGCTTTCTTT. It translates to CSGETGAGTEAFF.

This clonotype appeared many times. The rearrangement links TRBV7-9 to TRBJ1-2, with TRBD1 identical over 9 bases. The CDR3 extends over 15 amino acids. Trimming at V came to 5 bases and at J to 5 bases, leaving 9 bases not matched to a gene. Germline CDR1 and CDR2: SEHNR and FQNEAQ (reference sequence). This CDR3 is CASSKGAGQGYGYTF. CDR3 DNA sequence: TGTGCCAGCAGCAAGGGTGCCGGACAGGGGTATGGCTACACCTTC. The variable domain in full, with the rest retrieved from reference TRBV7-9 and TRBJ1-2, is DTGVSQNPRHKITKRGQNVTFRCDPISEHNRLYWYRQTLGQGPEFLTYFQNEAQLEKSRLLSDRFSAERPKGSFSTLEIQRTEQGDSAMYLCASSKGAGQGYGYTFGSGTRLTVV.